This T cell receptor beta chain was sequenced for a study of blood T cell repertoires in COVID-19 (dated by TCRdb to the early 2020s). About the investigation overall: Samples covering the acute and convalescent phases of COVID-19 were provided by collaborators in the United States, Italy and Spain. The samples were drawn from the first 160 participants of the ongoing ImmuneRACE study and from 1,254 subjects provided by 6 global collaborators. Nearly every sample came with metadata listing a de-identified subject ID, COVID-19 status, age in years and sex. Deeply sampled blood TCRbeta repertoires from subjects exposed to, actively infected with, or recovered from COVID-19 were included in the dataset. Where HLA class I and class II types were available, the types were taken from metadata supplied by the sample provider, not from assay-based typing. The prospective study material was composed of cDNA or gDNA derived from T cells, B-cell-depleted T cells, or PBMCs. The repertoires were made available in a free public database intended to serve as a resource for research on the immune response to SARS-CoV-2. Summary of the overall study and its limitations: The quantity of clinical and demographic metadata differed by source and by participant and was supplied without curation.

As to this clone: Its antigen is currently not known. No much larger clone exists at a distance of one base, and base qualities are not known.

Enrolling through a virtual design, the prospective study's participants ranged in age from roughly 18 to 90 years and lived across 24 United States geographic areas. In the prospective study, cohorts were assigned on the basis of participant-reported clinical history obtained from a screening survey and a study questionnaire. Exposed participants had been in contact with someone with a PCR-confirmed or clinician-diagnosed COVID-19 case within 2 weeks of study entry. In the prospective study, whole blood, serum and a nasopharyngeal or oropharyngeal swab were collected from each participant by mobile phlebotomists. Additional blood draws and questionnaires over a 2-month period could optionally be provided by prospective study participants. Prospective study blood samples were shipped either frozen or at room temperature before DNA extraction. Counted from cysteine to phenylalanine, this CDR3 has 16 amino acids. The kept DNA is CDR3 alone, 48 bases in frame from the first base. The trim is 4 bases for V and 3 bases for J, with a gap of 18 bases between the germline ends. The germline V gene sets CDR1 to ENHRY and CDR2 to SYGVKD.

TCRbeta CDR3 regions were amplified from genomic DNA by means of the immunoSEQ Assay, a bias-controlled multiplex PCR. In the paper's pipeline: Nucleated cell counts per sample were estimated from amplification of reference gene primers within the assay. To quantify the absolute abundance of each unique TCRbeta CDR3 rearrangement, sequence reads were collapsed and filtered. For each sample, productive Simpson clonality was calculated as the square root of Simpson's diversity index over productive rearrangements. TCRdb obtained this table from immuneACCESS and retained in-frame rearrangements with V and J assigned. These tables miss some clones; where compared with another copy, unresolved V genes account for less than half of the shortfall, and the remainder is unexplained. V and J calls and clone size are those listed in that table; D and trimming were worked out from the DNA. Within this sample are 300,000 to 400,000 clones, with 85% of them counted one time only. Together, the top ten hold 1.9% of the sample.

The TCR was taken from a woman in her 30s who had been exposed to COVID-19. The chain uses TRBV10-3 and TRBJ1-1; 6 matching bases give a weak D call of TRBD1. The source material was PBMCs or T cells enriched from blood (not recorded which). The nucleotide sequence is given as TGTGCCATCAGTGGGAGGGAGGGGGGCCTTGACACTGAAGCTTTCTTT. It is translated as CAISGREGGLDTEAFF.